The sequence of this T cell receptor beta chain was determined in a study of cytomegalovirus exposure and HLA in healthy donors (dated by TCRdb to the late 2010s). About the full investigation: According to an earlier analysis of a few hundred of the donors, about 179 million T cells yielded 95 million to 140 million unique TCR beta sequences and about 280 Gb of sequence data. Alongside the repertoire data, information on donor age, sex, ethnicity and CMV serostatus was compiled. To predict cytomegalovirus infection status, the study brought together high-throughput TCR immunosequencing, statistical association of individual TCRs with disease status, and machine learning. In a later analysis, previously published TCR beta repertoires from 500 to 750 donors were re-analyzed and high-resolution HLA genotyping was added so that TCR occurrence patterns could be studied. The aim of the study was to test whether cataloging public T cell receptors could identify signatures of past pathogen exposure. Of the 300 to 450 genotyped donors, 70% to 90% were placed in the genetic ancestry cluster associated with self-reported Caucasian donors. Typing coverage varied by locus: roughly 629-640 donors for A, B, C, DRB1 and DQB1; approximately 560 for DQA1; around 610 for DPA1; around 490 for DPB1. In addition to the first cohort of roughly 670 subjects, a separate validation cohort of 100 to 150 different subjects was used. All discovery cohort repertoires had been generated on a single sequencing platform. A later genetic analysis took genome-wide SNP genotypes for 398 of the 666 donors and used that subset as a discovery cohort. The later analysis used no new phenotypic data to find candidate immune exposures, relying instead on TCR beta sequences and their occurrence across donors. The study used immunosequencing to profile the T cell repertoires of approximately 640 subjects and linked those repertoires to cytomegalovirus serostatus. An earlier analysis of several hundred of the donors applied high-throughput TCR beta sequencing to assess whether each TCR beta V gene segment acted as functional or pseudogenic. Class I and class II HLA loci were covered by the typing at four-digit resolution. Approximately 310 gigabases of sequencing data and approximately 85 million unique TCR sequences were included in an early release covering several hundred HLA-typed donors. Across 300 to 500 genotyped donors of the cohort, an average of roughly 200,000 unique TCR beta nucleotide sequences per donor were sequenced, and 15% to 20% of those sequences were non-productive. Because of strong linkage in the cohort, four or five DR-DQ haplotypes were treated as single units for association and clustering.

Germline trimming: 7 bases from V, 5 bases from J; junction bases outside gene matches: 10. CDR1 and CDR2 are drawn from the germline V gene: ENHRY, SYGVKD. The CDR3 runs 15 residues from the cysteine to the phenylalanine. Only the CDR3 DNA stays, 45 bases, in frame from base 1. Results the study describes overall, beyond this receptor: Correlated functional status among segregating V segments might be attributable to linkage disequilibrium, but an unknown experimental factor could not be ruled out. The earlier analysis of approximately 590 of the donors excluded approximately 15 rarely observed V segments, including chromosome 9 orphons, because counts were too low. Three of the identified cytomegalovirus-associated TCR beta chains were confirmed in vitro to be specific for cytomegalovirus antigens. Roughly uniform sequencing depth across donors was assumed in presence/absence analyses, although this assumption may not hold. Strong co-occurrence of HLA alleles, especially DR and DQ, made assigning TCR associations to individual alleles difficult. Compared with equally common non-associated chains, HLA-associated TCR beta chains in a later analysis were more clonally expanded and had lower generation probabilities. Some IMGT-functional V segments, including TRBV6-2 and TRBV6-3, could not be told apart with the 87-base-pair reads, so those segments were excluded. According to a later analysis, parvovirus B19, influenza, CMV and Epstein-Barr virus appeared linked to several top co-occurrence clusters. In this cohort, only TCR beta chains were sequenced, and detectable features were limited by the absence of alpha or paired-chain data. A total of 150 to 200 TCR beta chains were listed by the study as associated with cytomegalovirus. A further reported finding was that TCR beta sequences accurately predicted the HLA-A and HLA-B alleles for most subjects in the first cohort. A group of highly shared sequence variants was considered likely to be a technical artifact of the sequencing pipeline. Immune exposure information for the cohort was limited to CMV serostatus. Most TCR sequences were seen in very few donors, while some public TCRs were found in many individuals. According to a later analysis, most CMV-associated TCR beta chains appeared to be HLA-restricted, and the HLA associations seemed to be driven largely by CMV exposure. According to the authors, the approach could potentially be generalized to other disease states and immunological phenotypes. Because some donors lacked HLA typing at each locus, the association tests relied only on the typed subset. According to a later analysis, TCR association rates differed among HLA loci, with DRB1 alleles showing the most associated TCRs and HLA-C alleles showing the fewest. Cytomegalovirus status was reported to be diagnosed by the classifier with high specificity and sensitivity in both the original and validation cohorts. Specific HLA alleles were associated with 15,000 to 20,000 TCR beta sequences at a false discovery rate of 0.05 in a later analysis. A later genetic analysis reported fewer N-insertions in productive TCRs among donors in an Asian-associated ancestry cluster than the roughly 620-donor mean. In a later genetic analysis, a missense DCLRE1C variant was associated with V-gene and J-gene trimming of TCR beta chains, and the association was replicated in an independent cohort. An earlier analysis of approximately 500 of the donors showed that most TCR beta V segments appeared in productive rearrangements either about 87% or about 30% of the time, which broadly matched IMGT annotations.

The cohort consisted of 666 healthy bone marrow donors. At the time of sampling, every cohort member was nominally healthy, though immune exposures that went unrecorded were likely present. The donor was CMV seronegative and belonged to the group of several hundred seronegative cohort members. Every donor gave a peripheral blood sample, and the peripheral blood mononuclear cells from that sample were used for TCR beta sequencing. The Qiagen DNeasy Blood Extraction Kit was used to extract genomic DNA from the blood cell samples. As to this clone: No antigen is known for it. One base away there is no much larger clone; base qualities are not given.

Receptor amplification or capture employed the immunoSEQ multiplex PCR assay. A mixture of 60 forward primers for TCR Vbeta segments and 13 reverse primers for TCR Jbeta segments was used in the multiplex PCR. The CDR3 region of rearranged TCR beta genes was amplified from genomic DNA with a multiplex PCR assay. The amplified TCR beta libraries were sequenced on the Illumina HiSeq System as 87-base-pair reads. From the authors' description of their analysis: A later analysis tallied some 79 million unique TCR beta chains across the 600 to 700 repertoires, and roughly 11 million of those chains were shared by two or more donors. A nearest-neighbor algorithm error-corrected the raw reads and collapsed the reads into unique sequences, merging closely related sequences to remove PCR and sequencing errors. V, D and J gene segments were assigned by aligning CDR3 sequences to IMGT reference sequences. For a sequence to be retained, a match of at least six nucleotides was required to both a V gene segment and a J gene segment. A rearrangement was called productive if the CDR3 had no stop codons and remained in frame with V and J, and every other rearrangement was called non-productive. CDR3 was defined according to IMGT convention as the region running from the second conserved V-encoded cysteine to the conserved J-encoded phenylalanine. The earlier analysis of approximately 590 of the donors excluded any sequence lacking an unambiguous match to a single V gene segment. An earlier analysis of approximately 590 of the donors classified V segments as functional when productive rearrangements were above 56.7% and as segregating when the standard deviation between donors was above 5%. A statistical classification framework was built for diagnosing cytomegalovirus status from the catalog of TCR beta chain sequences. V and J gene assignment, in a later analysis, came from comparing TCR nucleotide sequences with IMGT/GENE-DB human TR gene sequences. In a later analysis, CDR3 sequences and most-parsimonious VDJ recombination scenarios were assigned using the TCRdist pipeline. In a later analysis, each TCR beta chain was defined by its CDR3 amino acid sequence together with its V-gene family, and reads lacking a unique V-gene family were excluded. In a later analysis, 450 to 600 highly shared, low-generation-probability nucleotide sequences were removed to address suspected cross-contamination and a sequencing artifact. For each public chain, a later analysis derived a clonal expansion index from normalized ranks of inferred template counts within each repertoire. In a later analysis, generation probabilities were computed using a VDJ recombination model fitted to out-of-frame rearrangements, and the results were checked against IGoR. Hypergeometric tests were used in a later analysis to score TCR-TCR, TCR-HLA and TCR-CMV co-occurrence, with a repertoire-size bias correction applied to the TCR pairs. In a later analysis, false discovery rates were estimated by permuting HLA or CMV assignments 20 times. A later analysis grouped co-occurring TCRs with DBSCAN, adding TCRdist sequence similarity when clustering within HLA-allele-positive subsets. Repertoires with fewer than 30,000 or more than 120,000 public chains were left out of co-occurrence clustering, as were about 5 repertoires with anomalous nucleotide sharing. The source is immuneACCESS, and TCRdb retained only in-frame sequences with V and J called. Part of the clones is not carried over; for the studies checked, unresolved V genes explain less than half of this, and the remainder is unexplained. V and J calls and clone size are as listed in that table; D and trimming were resolved from the DNA. This sample is represented by more than 110,000 clones; 60% to 80% of them were singletons. 4.5% to 6% of the sample is held by the ten biggest clonotypes.

The chain was built from TRBV10-3 and TRBJ2-1; TRBD1 lines up with 8 middle nucleotides. The clonotype comes from a woman in her fifties or sixties in good health and CMV-seronegative. Input material: PBMCs. Here is the DNA: TGTGCCATCAAAGGCGGGACAGGCAGGAACAATGAGCAGTTCTTC. Translated, it reads CAIKGGTGRNNEQFF.